A single sample gave rise to the 13 T cell receptor beta chains below, sequenced in a study of response to subunit inactivated influenza vaccine. TCRdb reprocessed the RT-PCR reads via MiXCR and lists one record per CDR3 protein. Of about 500,000 distinct CDR3 sequences listed, approximately 15% are singletons. The material was CD4+ T cells sorted from PBMCs, obtained 23 months after vaccination. The receptors come from a man between 50 and 69 years old who received an inactivated influenza vaccine.

V is TRBV5-1 and J is TRBJ1-1; no reliable D call. CDR3 length: 16 residues. The germline gives CDR1 SGHRS, CDR2 YFSETQ. The V gene lost 4 bases and the J gene lost 1 base, with 17 bases spanning the gap. Here the CDR3 reads CASSIGRIIANTEAFF. The CDR3 DNA reads TGCGCCAGCAGCATAGGTAGGATTATAGCGAACACTGAAGCTTTCTTT.

At least ten counts were recorded for this clonotype. V usage is TRBV3-1 and J usage is TRBJ2-3, with 8 bases fitting TRBD2. V trimming: 0 bases; J trimming: 3 bases; junction bases outside the gene matches: 5. This CDR3 region has 16 residues. CDR1 LGHDT and CDR2 YNNKEL come from the germline V gene (reference sequence). This CDR3 reads CASSQDRLAGTDTQYF. In DNA form, the CDR3 reads TGTGCCAGCAGCCAAGATCGATTAGCGGGAACAGATACGCAGTATTTT.

This clonotype came up many times. The J gene is TRBJ1-4, the V gene TRBV4-3; D not certain. The length of the CDR3 is 15 residues. The V and J ends lost 0 bases and 4 bases respectively, with 9 bases between them. In germline, CDR1 is LGHNA, CDR2 YSLEER. The CDR3: CASSQDPRINEKLFF. In nucleotides, the CDR3 is TGCGCCAGCAGCCAAGATCCCAGGATTAATGAAAAACTGTTTTTT.

V is TRBV30 and J is TRBJ2-2, with unresolved D. The V and J ends lost 2 bases and 0 bases respectively, with 19 bases between them. The CDR3 is 18 residues long. Germline V gene sequence: CDR1 GTSNPN, CDR2 SVGIG (reference sequence). This CDR3 is CAWSRIGRLRPNTGELFF. The DNA for the CDR3 is TGTGCCTGGAGTAGGATAGGGCGACTTCGACCGAACACCGGGGAGCTGTTTTTT.

The chain joins TRBV3-1 to TRBJ2-1, with D perhaps TRBD2 (5 bases). Germline-derived CDR1 and CDR2 are LGHDT and YNNKEL (reference sequence). This CDR3 is 16 amino acids long. Trimming removed 4 bases from V and 2 bases from J, with 15 bases in between. CDR3 protein: CASSPGGLLTYNEQFF. DNA for the CDR3: TGTGCCAGCAGCCCTGGCGGGCTCCTAACCTACAATGAGCAGTTCTTC.

This chain links TRBV7-2 with TRBJ2-3, with D possibly being TRBD1 (6 bases). The germline V gene has CDR1 SGHTA and CDR2 FQGNSA. Trimming pared 4 bases from V and 7 bases from J, leaving 9 bases between. The CDR3 runs 12 residues. This CDR3 reads CASSSGDNTQYF. The CDR3 DNA sequence: TGTGCCAGCAGCTCCGGGGACAATACGCAGTATTTT.

The chain employs TRBV12-5 and TRBJ2-3, with 8 positions matching TRBD2. Per the germline V gene, CDR1 is LGHNT and CDR2 is FRNRAP. V shed 5 bases and J 2 bases; nucleotides not matched to a gene: 6. The CDR3 has 15 amino acids. CDR3 DNA: TGTGCTAGTGGTCGGGGGGGACTTTCCACAGATACGCAGTATTTT. Translated: CASGRGGLSTDTQYF.

This clonotype was detected many times. The chain is built from TRBV7-8 and TRBJ1-1; D uncertain. Between the trimmed V and J ends, which lost 0 bases and 11 bases, there was a span of 10 bases. Germline CDR1 SGHVS, CDR2 FQNEAQ. The CDR3 is made up of 12 amino acids. CDR3 bases: TGTGCCAGCAGCTTAGCCAGACGGACCGCTTTCTTT. Protein product: CASSLARRTAFF. The whole variable domain, filled in from reference TRBV7-8 and TRBJ1-1, reads GAGVSQSPRYKVAKRGQDVALRCDPISGHVSLFWYQQALGQGPEFLTYFQNEAQLDKSGLPSDRFFAERPEGSVSTLKIQRTQQEDSAVYLCASSLARRTAFFGQGTRLTVV.

This sequence joins TRBV27 and TRBJ2-2; perhaps TRBD1 as D (6 bases). Germline V lookup: CDR1 MNHEY, CDR2 SMNVEV (reference sequence). The CDR3 runs to 17 residues. V lost 3 bases and J 0 bases, leaving 14 bases between the germline ends. The CDR3 nucleotides read TGTGCCAGCAGTTTTATCGGGGACACAGCGAACACCGGGGAGCTGTTTTTT. It encodes CASSFIGDTANTGELFF.

This clonotype appeared a few times. This chain uses TRBV7-9 with TRBJ1-1, with no clear D. Germline V gene lookup returns CDR1 SEHNR and CDR2 FQNEAQ (reference sequence). Trimming cost V 2 bases and J 2 bases, with 9 bases left between them. The CDR3 length is 14 residues. The CDR3, as DNA: TGTGCCAGCAGCTTAAGTTCGGATAACACTGAAGCTTTCTTT. It is translated as CASSLSSDNTEAFF.

The chain combines TRBV6-2 or TRBV6-3 with TRBJ1-1; TRBD1 agrees at 8 bases. The junction had 2 bases not matched to a gene; V was cut back by 0 bases and J by 8 bases. This CDR3 is 13 amino acids long. Germline lookup yields CDR1 MNHEY and CDR2 SVGEGT. CDR3 in DNA: TGTGCCAGCAGTTACTCCGGGACAGGAGAAGCTTTCTTT. This gives the protein CASSYSGTGEAFF.

The V call is TRBV28, the J call TRBJ2-2, with no clear D. Looked up from germline, CDR1 is MDHEN and CDR2 is SYDVKM. Trimming stripped 7 bases from V and 3 bases from J, with 9 bases between. This CDR3 is built from 13 residues. CDR3 residues: CASITPHTGELFF. For the CDR3, the DNA is TGTGCCAGCATTACCCCGCACACCGGGGAGCTGTTTTTT.

There are a few counts of this clonotype. The genes are TRBV21-1 and TRBJ2-5; the table's D call, TRBD1, was not checked against the DNA. TRBV21-1 is assigned pseudogene status. CDR3 length: 11 residues. CDR3 protein: CAGQLQETQYF. CDR3 bases: TGTGCCGGACAACTCCAAGAGACCCAGTACTTC.